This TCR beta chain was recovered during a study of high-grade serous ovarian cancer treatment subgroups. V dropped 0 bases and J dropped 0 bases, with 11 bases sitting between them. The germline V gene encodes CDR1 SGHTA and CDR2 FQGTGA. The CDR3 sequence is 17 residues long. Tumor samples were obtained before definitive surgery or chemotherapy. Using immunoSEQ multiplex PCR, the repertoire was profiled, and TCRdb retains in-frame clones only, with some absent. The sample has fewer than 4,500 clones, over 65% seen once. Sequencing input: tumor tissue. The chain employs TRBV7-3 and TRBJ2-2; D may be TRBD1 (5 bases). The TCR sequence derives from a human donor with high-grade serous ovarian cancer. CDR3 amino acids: CASSLTVQGANTGELFF. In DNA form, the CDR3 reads TGTGCCAGCAGCTTAACGGTCCAGGGCGCGAACACCGGGGAGCTGTTTTTT. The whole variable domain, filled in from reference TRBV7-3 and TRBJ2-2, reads GAGVSQTPSNKVTEKGKYVELRCDPISGHTALYWYRQSLGQGPEFLIYFQGTGAADDSGLPNDRFFAVRPEGSVSTLKIQRTERGDSAVYLCASSLTVQGANTGELFFGEGSRLTVL.